This T cell receptor (beta chain) emerged from a study of blood T cell repertoires in COVID-19. Study-wide context: Both acute and convalescent COVID-19 samples were obtained from the United States, Italy and Spain. T cells, B-cell-depleted T cells, or PBMCs provided the cDNA or gDNA that served as material.

Generated by immunoSEQ multiplex PCR, the TCRdb table keeps only in-frame clones and is missing some. This sample carries approximately 300,000 clones, about 93% of them seen once, and the ten largest clones take under 7%. The Seattle site enrolled patients during active infection and followed them longitudinally. Germline CDR1 SGHAT, CDR2 FQNNGV. The CDR3 contains 15 residues. The J segment lost 4 bases and the V segment lost 4 bases, leaving 6 bases of the junction unmatched. Material: peripheral blood. The source is a woman in her twenties or thirties with COVID-19, enrolled during active disease. The gene calls are TRBV11-2 and TRBJ2-7, with 11 nucleotides matching TRBD2. CDR3 protein: CASSSASGRWYEQYF. CDR3 DNA sequence: TGTGCCAGCAGCTCCGCTAGCGGGAGGTGGTACGAGCAGTACTTC.